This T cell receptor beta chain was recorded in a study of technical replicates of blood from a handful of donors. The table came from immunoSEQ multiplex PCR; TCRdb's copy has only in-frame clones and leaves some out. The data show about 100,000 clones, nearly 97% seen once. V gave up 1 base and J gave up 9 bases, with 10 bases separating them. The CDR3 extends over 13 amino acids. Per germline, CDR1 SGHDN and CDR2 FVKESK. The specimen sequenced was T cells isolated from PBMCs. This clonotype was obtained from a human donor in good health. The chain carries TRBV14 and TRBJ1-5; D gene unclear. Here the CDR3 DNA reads TGTGCCAGCAGCCAAGTCCCAGAGGGGCCCCAGCATTTT. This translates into CASSQVPEGPQHF.